One sample yielded the 26 T cell receptor beta chains listed below, sequenced in a study of T cells expressing NK-cell markers. TCRdb reanalyzed the 5' RACE reads, giving one entry per CDR3 protein sequence and no DNA. This repertoire includes around 100,000 distinct CDR3 sequences. Specimen: blood T cells: a sorted CD56 or NKG2C T cell subset, CD4+ or CD8+ T cells, or bulk PBMC T cells (not recorded which). These receptors were obtained from a woman aged 18-69 years in good health.

This chain joins TRBV4-3 and TRBJ2-1; the TCRdb D gene call, TRBD2, has no DNA to confirm it. The CDR3 extends over 15 amino acids. Germline V CDR1 and CDR2: LGHNA, YSLEER. This chain's CDR3 is CASSQGTSGDSEQFF.

The V and J genes are TRBV10-2 and TRBJ1-1. Germline CDR1 reads WSHSY; CDR2 reads SAAADI. The CDR3 has 13 residues. Here the CDR3 reads CASTTEWGTEAFF.

J is TRBJ2-5 and V is TRBV5-4; with no DNA, the TCRdb D assignment of TRBD2 cannot be verified. The CDR3 extends over 14 amino acids. Germline V lookup: CDR1 SGHNT, CDR2 YYREEE (reference sequence). This CDR3 is CASSPGLGQETQYF.

The rearrangement links TRBV14 to TRBJ2-7; TCRdb proposes TRBD1, but this gene call is untestable without DNA. Germline V gene data show CDR1 as SGHDN and CDR2 as FVKESK. The CDR3 loop spans 16 amino acids. CDR3: CASSQPTGSSSYEQYF. Combining the CDR3 with reference TRBV14 and TRBJ2-7 gives the whole variable domain EAGVTQFPSHSVIEKGQTVTLRCDPISGHDNLYWYRRVMGKEIKFLLHFVKESKQDESGMPNNRFLAERTGGTYSTLKVQPAELEDSGVYFCASSQPTGSSSYEQYFGPGTRLTVT.

The rearrangement uses TRBV12-3 or TRBV12-4 and TRBJ2-1; checking the TCRdb D call of TRBD1 is not possible without DNA. This CDR3 has 11 amino acids. CDR3 protein: CATTLGNEQFF.

The V gene is TRBV4-1, the J gene TRBJ1-1; TCRdb selects TRBD1, and the lack of DNA leaves this call unchecked. This CDR3 region has 16 residues. CDR1 MGHRA and CDR2 YSYEKL come from the germline V gene. CDR3 amino acids: CASSQEVAGTYTEAFF.

The V call is TRBV7-8, the J call TRBJ2-7; with no DNA, the TCRdb D assignment of TRBD2 cannot be verified. Germline CDR1 SGHVS, CDR2 FQNEAQ. The CDR3 contains 14 residues. CDR3 in amino acids: CASSLMSGSYEQYF.

This chain joins TRBV20-1 and TRBJ2-1. CDR3 length: 15 residues. Germline CDR1 and CDR2: DFQATT and SNEGSKA (reference sequence). CDR3 amino acids: CSATVSQVSYNEQFF.

The chain uses TRBV7-2 and TRBJ2-6. The CDR3 runs 13 residues. Germline V gene sequence: CDR1 SGHTA, CDR2 FQGNSA. CDR3 sequence reads: CASEDTGANVLTF. Full variable domain (missing parts from reference TRBV7-2 and TRBJ2-6): GAGVSQSPSNKVTEKGKDVELRCDPISGHTALYWYRQSLGQGLEFLIYFQGNSAPDKSGLPSDRFSAERTGGSVSTLTIQRTQQEDSAVYLCASEDTGANVLTFGAGSRLTVL.

The V call is TRBV14, the J call TRBJ2-1. Germline-derived CDR1 and CDR2 are SGHDN and FVKESK. The CDR3 runs to 15 residues. The CDR3 sequence: CASSPNVGSYNEQFF. The full variable domain, rest sourced from reference TRBV14 and TRBJ2-1, is EAGVTQFPSHSVIEKGQTVTLRCDPISGHDNLYWYRRVMGKEIKFLLHFVKESKQDESGMPNNRFLAERTGGTYSTLKVQPAELEDSGVYFCASSPNVGSYNEQFFGPGTRLTVL.

The rearrangement links TRBV4-1 to TRBJ2-3. This CDR3 spans 15 amino acids. Germline values: CDR1 MGHRA, CDR2 YSYEKL. CDR3 in amino acids: CASSQVSASTDTQYF.

The V gene is TRBV25-1, the J gene TRBJ2-5; TCRdb picks TRBD1, but there is no DNA to check that call. The CDR3 spans 13 residues. The germline V gene has CDR1 MGHDK and CDR2 SYGVNS. The CDR3 here is CASSMRGQETQYF.

The CDR3 sequence: CASSLLGRGGGETQYF. J is TRBJ2-5 and V is TRBV5-6; the D gene TCRdb calls, TRBD1, cannot be checked with no DNA. This CDR3 region has 16 residues. Germline V CDR1 and CDR2: SGHDT, YYEEEE.

The CDR3 sequence: CASSLEQLTGELFF. The chain has TRBV5-1 and TRBJ2-2. This CDR3 is 14 amino acids long. Looked up from germline, CDR1 is SGHRS and CDR2 is YFSETQ. Variable domain in full (rest from reference TRBV5-1 and TRBJ2-2): KAGVTQTPRYLIKTRGQQVTLSCSPISGHRSVSWYQQTPGQGLQFLFEYFSETQRNKGNFPGRFSGRQFSNSRSEMNVSTLELGDSALYLCASSLEQLTGELFFGEGSRLTVL.

This rearrangement joins TRBV6-1 to TRBJ2-3; TCRdb picks TRBD2, but there is no DNA to check that call. The CDR3 loop spans 15 amino acids. Germline V gene lookup returns CDR1 MNHNS and CDR2 SASEGT. The CDR3: CASIPSGSLGDTQYF.

The chain links TRBV28 to TRBJ2-2; checking the TCRdb D call of TRBD2 is not possible without DNA. Germline V CDR1 and CDR2: MDHEN, SYDVKM. The CDR3 is 17 residues long. The CDR3 spells CASTVLAGGPGTGELFF.

The chain uses TRBV19 and TRBJ2-3; TCRdb's D call of TRBD1 is untestable without DNA. This CDR3 has 13 amino acids. Germline lookup yields CDR1 LNHDA and CDR2 SQIVND (reference sequence). CDR3 protein: CATRGSYTDTQYF.

The V and J genes are TRBV7-9 and TRBJ1-5; TCRdb selects TRBD1, and the lack of DNA leaves this call unchecked. CDR3 length: 12 residues. The germline V gene has CDR1 SEHNR and CDR2 FQNEAQ (reference sequence). The CDR3 loop reads CASSSGNQPQHF.

The chain carries TRBV7-2 and TRBJ2-7; TCRdb proposes TRBD1, but this gene call is untestable without DNA. The V gene's germline CDR1 is SGHTA and CDR2 FQGNSA. This CDR3 is 16 amino acids long. This CDR3 is CASSATGGQGAPEQYF. The variable domain in full, with the rest retrieved from reference TRBV7-2 and TRBJ2-7, is GAGVSQSPSNKVTEKGKDVELRCDPISGHTALYWYRQSLGQGLEFLIYFQGNSAPDKSGLPSDRFSAERTGGSVSTLTIQRTQQEDSAVYLCASSATGGQGAPEQYFGPGTRLTVT.

The V call is TRBV11-1, the J call TRBJ2-7; the D gene TCRdb calls, TRBD2, cannot be checked with no DNA. CDR1 SGHAT and CDR2 FQDESV come from the germline V gene (reference sequence). The CDR3 has 20 amino acids. The CDR3 loop is CASSLALWGRPPVNVYEQYF.

This chain joins TRBV20-1 and TRBJ2-1; TCRdb picks TRBD2, but there is no DNA to check that call. The CDR3 contains 16 residues. The germline V gene encodes CDR1 DFQATT and CDR2 SNEGSKA (reference sequence). CDR3: CSARDLNSGLFYEQFF.

The chain combines TRBV11-2 with TRBJ1-5. The CDR3 extends over 14 amino acids. Germline V gene data show CDR1 as SGHAT and CDR2 as FQNNGV. CDR3 residues: CASSFGPYNQPQHF.

The chain combines TRBV7-3 with TRBJ1-1; TCRdb returns TRBD1, unconfirmable since there is no DNA. Germline V gene sequence: CDR1 SGHTA, CDR2 FQGTGA. This CDR3 region has 13 residues. The CDR3 sequence is CASSGQGNTEAFF.

CDR3 amino acids: CASSLAVSTDTQYF. The chain employs TRBV12-3 or TRBV12-4 and TRBJ2-3. The CDR3 is made up of 14 amino acids.

The chain combines TRBV4-1 with TRBJ2-1. Germline V CDR1 and CDR2: MGHRA, YSYEKL. The CDR3 spans 16 residues. The CDR3 sequence: CASSQELAGVYNEQFF.

V usage is TRBV28 and J usage is TRBJ2-3; TCRdb picks TRBD2, but there is no DNA to check that call. CDR1 is MDHEN, CDR2 SYDVKM, per germline. This CDR3 spans 17 amino acids. The CDR3 spells CASRVLMLASSTDTQYF.